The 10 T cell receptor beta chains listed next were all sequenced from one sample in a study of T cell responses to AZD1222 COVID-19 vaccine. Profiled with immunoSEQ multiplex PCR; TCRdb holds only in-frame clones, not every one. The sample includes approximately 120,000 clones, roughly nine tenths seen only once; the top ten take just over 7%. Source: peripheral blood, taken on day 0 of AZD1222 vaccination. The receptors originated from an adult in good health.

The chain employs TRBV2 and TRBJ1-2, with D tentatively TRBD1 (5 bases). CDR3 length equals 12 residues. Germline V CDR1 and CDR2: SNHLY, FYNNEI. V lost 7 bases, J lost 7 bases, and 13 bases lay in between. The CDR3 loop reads CASTGYGAGYTF. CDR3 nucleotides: TGTGCCAGCACAGGGTACGGGGCTGGCTACACCTTC.

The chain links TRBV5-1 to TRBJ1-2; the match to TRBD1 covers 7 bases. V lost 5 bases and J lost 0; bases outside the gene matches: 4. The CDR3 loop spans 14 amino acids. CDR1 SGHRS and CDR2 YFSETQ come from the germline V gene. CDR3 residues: CASRGTASNYGYTF. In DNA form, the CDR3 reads TGCGCCAGCAGGGGGACAGCATCTAACTATGGCTACACCTTC. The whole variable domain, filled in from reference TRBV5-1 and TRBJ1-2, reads KAGVTQTPRYLIKTRGQQVTLSCSPISGHRSVSWYQQTPGQGLQFLFEYFSETQRNKGNFPGRFSGRQFSNSRSEMNVSTLELGDSALYLCASRGTASNYGYTFGSGTRLTVV.

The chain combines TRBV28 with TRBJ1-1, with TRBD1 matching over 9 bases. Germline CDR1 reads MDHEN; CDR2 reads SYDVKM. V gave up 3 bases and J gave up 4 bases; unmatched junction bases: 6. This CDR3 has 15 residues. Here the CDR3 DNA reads TGTGCCAGCAGTTTGGGGGACAGGGACATCACTGAAGCTTTCTTT. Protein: CASSLGDRDITEAFF. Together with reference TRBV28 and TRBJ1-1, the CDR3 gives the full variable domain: DVKVTQSSRYLVKRTGEKVFLECVQDMDHENMFWYRQDPGLGLRLIYFSYDVKMKEKGDIPEGYSVSREKKERFSLILESASTNQTSMYLCASSLGDRDITEAFFGQGTRLTVV.

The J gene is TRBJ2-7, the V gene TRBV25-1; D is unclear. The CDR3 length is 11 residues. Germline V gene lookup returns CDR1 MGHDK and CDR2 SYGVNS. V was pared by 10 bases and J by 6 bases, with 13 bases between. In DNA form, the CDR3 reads TGTGCCACCACGTTCAAGGGCGAGCAGTACTTC. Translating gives CATTFKGEQYF.

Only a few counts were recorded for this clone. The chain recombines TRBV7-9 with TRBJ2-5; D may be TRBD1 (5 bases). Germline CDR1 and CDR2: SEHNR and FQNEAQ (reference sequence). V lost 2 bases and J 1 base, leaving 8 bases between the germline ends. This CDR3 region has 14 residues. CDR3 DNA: TGTGCCAGCAGCTTATTTACAGGCCAAGAGACCCAGTACTTC. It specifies CASSLFTGQETQYF.

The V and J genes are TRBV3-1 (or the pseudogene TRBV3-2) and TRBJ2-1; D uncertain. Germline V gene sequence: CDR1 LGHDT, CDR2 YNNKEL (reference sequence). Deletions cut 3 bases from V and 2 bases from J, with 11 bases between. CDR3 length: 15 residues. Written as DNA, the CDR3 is TGTGCCAGCAGCCACCGTCCGGCTACCTACAATGAGCAGTTCTTC. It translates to CASSHRPATYNEQFF.

The DNA for the CDR3 is TGCGCCAGCAGCTTGAGACTAGCGCAAACCGGGGAGCTGTTTTTT. This translates into CASSLRLAQTGELFF. V is TRBV5-1 and J is TRBJ2-2; 8 nucleotides line up with TRBD2. V trimming: 1 base; J trimming: 5 bases; junction bases outside the gene matches: 4. Germline loops: CDR1 SGHRS, CDR2 YFSETQ. The CDR3 covers 15 residues. Based on the CDR3 plus reference TRBV5-1 and TRBJ2-2, the full variable domain is KAGVTQTPRYLIKTRGQQVTLSCSPISGHRSVSWYQQTPGQGLQFLFEYFSETQRNKGNFPGRFSGRQFSNSRSEMNVSTLELGDSALYLCASSLRLAQTGELFFGEGSRLTVL.

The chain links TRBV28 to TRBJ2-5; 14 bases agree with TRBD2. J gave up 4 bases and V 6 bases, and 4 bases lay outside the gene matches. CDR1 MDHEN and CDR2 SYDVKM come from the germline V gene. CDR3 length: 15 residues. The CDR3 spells CASRGTSGSRETQYF. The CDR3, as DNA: TGTGCCAGCAGAGGGACTAGCGGGAGTCGAGAGACCCAGTACTTC.

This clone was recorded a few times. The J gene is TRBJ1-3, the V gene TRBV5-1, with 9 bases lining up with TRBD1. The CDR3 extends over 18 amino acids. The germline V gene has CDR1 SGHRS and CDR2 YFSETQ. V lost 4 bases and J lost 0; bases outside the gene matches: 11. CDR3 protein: CASSPTSPGQGSGNTIYF. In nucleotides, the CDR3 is TGCGCCAGCAGCCCTACCAGCCCGGGACAGGGCTCTGGAAACACCATATATTTT. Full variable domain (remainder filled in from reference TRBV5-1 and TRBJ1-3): KAGVTQTPRYLIKTRGQQVTLSCSPISGHRSVSWYQQTPGQGLQFLFEYFSETQRNKGNFPGRFSGRQFSNSRSEMNVSTLELGDSALYLCASSPTSPGQGSGNTIYFGEGSWLTVV.

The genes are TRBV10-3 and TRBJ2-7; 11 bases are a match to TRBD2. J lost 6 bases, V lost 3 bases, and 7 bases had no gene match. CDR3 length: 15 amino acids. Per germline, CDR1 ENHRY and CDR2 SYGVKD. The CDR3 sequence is CAISDLAGGTVEQYF. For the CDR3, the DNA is TGTGCCATCAGTGACCTAGCGGGAGGTACCGTCGAGCAGTACTTC.